The sequence of this TCR beta chain was determined in a study of identical twins. Overall study findings and caveats: Surplus twin overlap in beta out-of-frame sequences was less pronounced. Without tracking the same donors, conclusions rested on cross-sectional statistical analysis.

Unique molecular identifiers were present on the cDNA, which also gained a universal primer site by template switching. From the 5' RACE reads, TCRdb called clonotypes with MiXCR, one entry per CDR3 protein. The data contain 1.5 million to 2 million distinct CDR3 sequences, under 35% of them seen just once; the ten biggest clones take up about 0.27%. This clonotype was seen a few times. The antigen remains undetermined. The specimen sequenced was cord blood. This TCR was sampled from a newborn girl in good health.

The CDR3 protein is CSVYRGTGELFF. Here the CDR3 DNA reads TGCAGCGTATACAGGGGGACCGGGGAGCTGTTTTTT. The chain recombines TRBV29-1 with TRBJ2-2; the match to TRBD1 covers 8 bases. V shed 6 bases and J 5 bases; nucleotides not matched to a gene: 2. CDR1 SQVTM and CDR2 ANQGSEA come from the germline V gene. CDR3 length: 12 residues.